This T cell receptor (beta chain) appears in the sequencing data of a study of shared clonotypes between healthy human individuals. The overall study: The study used three CD4 naive, three CD4 memory, two CD8 naive and one CD8 memory plate per donor.

A CD45RA+ naive subset and a CD45RA-negative memory subset were split from CD4+ cells. The V end was cut by 3 bases, the J end by 1 base, with 13 bases between. Germline-derived CDR1 and CDR2 are SGHRS and YFSETQ. This CDR3 is built from 15 residues. This clone was detected once. Its target is unknown. Produced via immunoSEQ multiplex PCR; TCRdb's table is partial and in-frame only. The data hold 2 million to 2.5 million clones, with more than 90% observed a single time. Study findings and constraints: Memory subsets generally showed lower estimated richness than naive subsets. Only a few donors were included, so the genetic and exposure-history diversity represented was limited.

The TCR comes from a man aged 18 to 29 in good health. The genes are TRBV5-1 and TRBJ1-1; no firm D call. The specimen sequenced was naive CD4+ T cells sorted from blood. Subset described: CD45RA+ positively selected. Written as DNA, the CDR3 is TGCGCCAGCAGCTCGTCAGGTCGGTGGAACACTGAAGCTTTCTTT. This codes for CASSSSGRWNTEAFF.